Following are 15 T cell receptor beta chains from one sample sequenced in a study of blood T cell repertoires in COVID-19. Sequencing used immunoSEQ multiplex PCR; TCRdb keeps in-frame clones, though not all of them. The sample contains hundreds of thousands of clones, roughly 90% of which appear only once. Sequenced material: peripheral blood. Receptor source: a woman in her thirties with active or convalescent COVID-19.

V is TRBV5-4 and J is TRBJ1-2, with 9 nucleotides matching TRBD1. With 4 bases clipped from V and 2 bases from J, the junction kept 3 bases outside the gene matches. Germline loops: CDR1 SGHNT, CDR2 YYREEE (reference sequence). The CDR3 length is 14 residues. The CDR3 protein is CASSTDRGNYGYTF. CDR3 in DNA: TGTGCCAGCAGCACCGACAGGGGGAACTATGGCTACACCTTC.

CDR3 amino acids: CASSLQGIETQYF. CDR3 nucleotide sequence: TGTGCCAGCTCATTACAGGGAATCGAGACCCAGTACTTC. V usage is TRBV18 and J usage is TRBJ2-5, with D possibly TRBD1 on 6 matching bases. Trimming left V 5 bases short and J 5 bases short, with 12 bases between. In germline, CDR1 is KGHSH, CDR2 LQKENI. The CDR3 extends over 13 amino acids.

This clone has just one count. The rearrangement uses TRBV2 and TRBJ1-2; D call uncertain. The CDR3 is 13 residues long. CDR1 and CDR2 from the germline V gene are SNHLY and FYNNEI. Between the trimmed V and J ends, which lost 7 bases and 2 bases, there was a span of 11 bases. The CDR3 DNA follows: TGTGCCAGCACTCCGACGGAGAACTATGGCTACACCTTC. Protein product: CASTPTENYGYTF.

This chain links TRBV2 with TRBJ1-1; 7 nucleotides align to TRBD1. Germline V gene data show CDR1 as SNHLY and CDR2 as FYNNEI. This CDR3 has 15 residues. V was pared by 6 bases and J by 4 bases, with 11 bases of the junction left unmatched. In DNA form, the CDR3 reads TGTGCCAGCAGGCGACTCACAGGGGAAGGCACTGAAGCTTTCTTT. Translated, it gives CASRRLTGEGTEAFF.

This sequence joins TRBV5-5 and TRBJ1-2, with 8 bases matching TRBD1. The germline gives CDR1 SGHKS, CDR2 YYEKEE (reference sequence). The V segment lost 1 base and the J segment 4 bases; nucleotides outside the gene matches: 6. The length of the CDR3 is 15 residues. CDR3 loop: CASSLSQGAFYGYTF. In nucleotides, the CDR3 is TGTGCCAGCAGCTTGAGTCAGGGGGCTTTCTATGGCTACACCTTC.

The chain employs TRBV5-1 and TRBJ2-1; 8 bases line up with TRBD1. Per the germline V gene, CDR1 is SGHRS and CDR2 is YFSETQ. With V trimmed by 4 bases and J by 6 bases, 3 bases remained unmatched. The CDR3 contains 13 residues. The chain's CDR3 is CASSPGQGNEQFF. For the CDR3, the DNA is TGCGCCAGCAGCCCCGGACAGGGCAATGAGCAGTTCTTC.

This chain joins TRBV9 and TRBJ2-2; 13 nucleotides line up with TRBD2. Germline V gives CDR1 SGDLS, CDR2 YYNGEE. V gave up 4 bases and J gave up 7 bases; unmatched junction bases: 7. This CDR3 contains 16 residues. CDR3 in amino acids: CASSPGTSGTGGELFF. The CDR3 region has the DNA TGTGCCAGCAGCCCTGGGACTAGCGGGACCGGCGGGGAGCTGTTTTTT. Complete variable domain (other parts from reference TRBV9 and TRBJ2-2): DSGVTQTPKHLITATGQRVTLRCSPRSGDLSVYWYQQSLDQGLQFLIQYYNGEERAKGNILERFSAQQFPDLHSELNLSSLELGDSALYFCASSPGTSGTGGELFFGEGSRLTVL.

V gene TRBV6-5 combines with J gene TRBJ1-1, with 7 bases fitting TRBD1. Germline lookup yields CDR1 MNHEY and CDR2 SVGAGI. V gave up 7 bases and J gave up 3 bases; unmatched junction bases: 11. The CDR3 is 15 amino acids. The CDR3 reads CASTRQGRGDTEAFF. Here the CDR3 DNA reads TGTGCCAGCACCAGACAGGGTAGAGGGGACACTGAAGCTTTCTTT.

This sequence joins TRBV27 and TRBJ1-2; 7 bases are a match to TRBD1. CDR3 size: 14 residues. V shed 8 bases, J shed 8 bases, and the junction held 14 bases outside the gene matches. Germline V gene sequence: CDR1 MNHEY, CDR2 SMNVEV (reference sequence). CDR3 in amino acids: CASALREGAWGYTF. The CDR3 bases are TGTGCCAGCGCCCTACGAGAGGGGGCTTGGGGCTACACCTTC.

To note about this clone: Different DNA sequences within this sample yield the same CDR3. The rearrangement links TRBV3-1 (or the pseudogene TRBV3-2) to TRBJ2-5; unclear D gene. CDR3 length equals 13 residues. Trimming shortened V by 1 base and J by 2 bases, and 5 bases separated the two germline ends. Germline CDR1 and CDR2: LGHDT and YNNKEL (reference sequence). This chain's CDR3 is CASSQGLQETQYF. The CDR3 nucleotides are TGTGCCAGCAGCCAAGGACTTCAAGAGACCCAGTACTTC.

This rearrangement joins TRBV7-8 to TRBJ1-1; D remains unclear. Germline CDR1 reads SGHVS; CDR2 reads FQNEAQ. Trimming left V 2 bases short and J 1 base short, with 11 bases between. The CDR3 extends over 15 amino acids. CDR3 protein: CASSLTWSGNTEAFF. The CDR3 DNA follows: TGTGCCAGCAGCTTAACCTGGAGCGGGAACACTGAAGCTTTCTTT.

This clone came up once. CDR3: CASSLLGTSGTDTQYF. For the CDR3, the DNA is TGTGCCAGCAGCTTATTGGGGACTAGCGGCACAGATACGCAGTATTTT. The chain recombines TRBV7-2 with TRBJ2-3, with 10 bases aligning to TRBD2. Germline V gene lookup returns CDR1 SGHTA and CDR2 FQGNSA. This CDR3 region has 16 residues. V shed 2 bases, J shed 1 base, and the junction held 3 bases outside the gene matches.

The chain couples TRBV10-3 to TRBJ2-1; 8 bases agree with TRBD1. Losses at the gene ends were 10 bases for V and 5 bases for J; bases not matched to a gene: 10. This CDR3 has 14 residues. Germline V gene data show CDR1 as ENHRY and CDR2 as SYGVKD. CDR3 region: CASELGQVNNEQFF. CDR3 in DNA: TGTGCCAGCGAACTGGGACAGGTAAACAATGAGCAGTTCTTC.

The genes are TRBV11-2 and TRBJ2-3; TRBD1 matches 9 bases. The CDR3 covers 15 residues. Germline V gene sequence: CDR1 SGHAT, CDR2 FQNNGV. The V and J ends lost 5 bases and 1 base, in that order; junction bases with no gene match: 4. The chain's CDR3 is CASSAGTGRTDTQYF. The CDR3 coding sequence is TGTGCCAGCAGCGCGGGGACAGGGCGCACAGATACGCAGTATTTT.

The V gene is TRBV13, the J gene TRBJ1-4; TRBD1 aligns across 7 bases. This CDR3 is built from 14 residues. With 5 bases clipped from V and 8 bases from J, the junction kept 8 bases outside the gene matches. The germline V gene encodes CDR1 PRHDT and CDR2 FYEKMQ (reference sequence). The DNA of the CDR3 is TGTGCCAGCAGCCCAGGGGGGCGGGACGAAAAACTGTTTTTT. It is translated as CASSPGGRDEKLFF. The variable domain in full, completed from reference TRBV13 and TRBJ1-4, reads AAGVIQSPRHLIKEKRETATLKCYPIPRHDTVYWYQQGPGQDPQFLISFYEKMQSDKGSIPDRFSAQQFSDYHSELNMSSLELGDSALYFCASSPGGRDEKLFFGSGTQLSVL.